This T cell receptor beta chain was captured by sequencing in a study of T cells after yellow fever vaccination. This clonotype was seen repeatedly, ten times or more. TCRdb redid the calling of the 5' RACE reads with MiXCR, one entry per CDR3 protein. The sample comprises 300,000 to 400,000 distinct CDR3 sequences, roughly 6.1% of which are singletons, and 15% rests with the top ten. Trimming took 0 bases from V and 5 from J, leaving 16 bases between them. The CDR3 runs 16 residues. The germline CDR1 and CDR2 sequences are MNHEY and SMNVEV (reference sequence). This chain links TRBV27 with TRBJ2-5, with D maybe TRBD1 (6 bases). The clonotype was recovered from a man aged 25 to 45 who received the YFV17D yellow fever vaccine. This specimen consisted of PBMCs, obtained 5 days after the yellow fever booster vaccination. Here the CDR3 DNA reads TGTGCCAGCAGTTTATCTTACAGGGTGTCCGAGGAGACCCAGTACTTC. The encoded protein is CASSLSYRVSEETQYF.